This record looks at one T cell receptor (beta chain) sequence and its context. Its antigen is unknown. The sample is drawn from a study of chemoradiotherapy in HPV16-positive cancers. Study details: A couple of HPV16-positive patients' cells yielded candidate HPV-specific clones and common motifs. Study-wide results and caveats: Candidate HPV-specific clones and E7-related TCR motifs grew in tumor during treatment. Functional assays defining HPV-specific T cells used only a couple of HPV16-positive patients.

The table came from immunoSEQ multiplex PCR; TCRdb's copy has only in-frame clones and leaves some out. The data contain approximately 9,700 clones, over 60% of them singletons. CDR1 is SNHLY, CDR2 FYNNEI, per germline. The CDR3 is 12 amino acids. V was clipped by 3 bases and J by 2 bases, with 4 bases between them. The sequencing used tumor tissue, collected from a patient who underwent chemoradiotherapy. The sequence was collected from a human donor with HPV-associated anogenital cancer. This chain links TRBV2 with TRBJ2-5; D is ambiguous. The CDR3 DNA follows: TGTGCCAGCAGTGACAGTCAAGAGACCCAGTACTTC. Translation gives CASSDSQETQYF.